This TCR beta chain came from a study of blood T cell repertoires in COVID-19. Study-level background: Samples taken during acute and convalescent COVID-19 were collected in the United States, Italy and Spain. The analysed material was cDNA or gDNA that came from T cells, B-cell-depleted T cells, or PBMCs.

Authors' processing steps: Amplifying reference gene primers gave estimates of nucleated cell counts. Measured with immunoSEQ multiplex PCR; TCRdb has only the in-frame clones, and not every one. V, J and clone size derive from that table, while D and trimming were established from the DNA sequence. This repertoire shows about 180,000 clones, 75% to 80% found once; its top ten account for about 25%. Germline values: CDR1 SQVTM, CDR2 ANQGSEA. This CDR3 comprises 12 residues. Deletions cut 7 bases from V and 4 bases from J, with 13 bases between. The receptor was isolated from a woman between 70 and 85 years old with acute or convalescent COVID-19. The J gene is TRBJ1-1, the V gene TRBV29-1; D is unclear. The sample consisted of peripheral blood. CDR3 coding DNA: TGCAGCGGCGACCCGGAGAGCACTGAAGCTTTCTTT. It specifies CSGDPESTEAFF.